The clone carrying this TCR beta chain was seen a single time. CDR1 is MDHEN and CDR2 is SYDVKM in the germline V gene. This CDR3 region has 14 residues. After removal of 4 bases from V and 7 bases from J, the junction contained 9 bases not matched to a gene. These data belong to a study of T cell responses to AZD1222 COVID-19 vaccine. Some clones are missing from TCRdb's copy, which holds only in-frame ones; the method was immunoSEQ multiplex PCR. The sample includes around 180,000 clones, 85% to 90% of them seen just once. This chain links TRBV28 with TRBJ2-7; TRBD2 aligns across 8 bases. This TCR derives from an adult who received the AZD1222 COVID-19 vaccine. The starting material was peripheral blood, obtained 28 days after the second AZD1222 dose. The CDR3 sequence: CASSSSGSTREQYF. CDR3 bases: TGTGCCAGCAGTTCAAGCGGGAGCACGAGGGAGCAGTACTTC.